This TCR beta chain originates from a study of blood T cell repertoires in COVID-19. Sequencing was performed with immunoSEQ multiplex PCR; in TCRdb, only in-frame clones are kept and a portion is missing. The sample contains 160,000 or so clones, about 88% of which appear only once. Germline assignment: CDR1 LGHDT and CDR2 YNNKEL (reference sequence). Unmatched junction bases numbered 7, after V lost 4 bases and J lost 5 bases. The CDR3 spans 14 residues. This receptor was taken from a woman of 80 years or more with acute or convalescent COVID-19. V gene TRBV3-1 (or the pseudogene TRBV3-2) combines with J gene TRBJ1-1; 7 nucleotides line up with TRBD1. Specimen: peripheral blood. CDR3 protein: CASSPTGLGTEAFF. For the CDR3, the DNA is TGTGCCAGCAGCCCGACAGGGTTGGGAACTGAAGCTTTCTTT.